Presented here are 31 T cell receptor beta chains from one specimen sequenced in a study of blood T cell repertoires in COVID-19 (dated by TCRdb to about 2020). To prepare the library, the immunoSEQ multiplex PCR assay was applied. Held by TCRdb, this immuneACCESS table contains in-frame sequences only and omits some clones. Under half of the omission traces to an unresolved V gene where checked; the cause of the rest is unknown. The sample table contains 75,000 to 100,000 clones; only one count was recorded for roughly 82% of them. The top ten hold around 7.2% of the sample. The sequenced material came from peripheral blood. These receptors were collected from a man over 45 with active or convalescent COVID-19.

The gene calls are TRBV6-5 and TRBJ1-1, with D perhaps TRBD1 (6 bases). Trimming removed 8 bases at V and 3 bases at J, with 10 bases between. Looked up from germline, CDR1 is MNHEY and CDR2 is SVGAGI. This CDR3 has 12 amino acids. The CDR3 is CASDTGYTEAFF. CDR3 in DNA: TGTGCCAGCGACACAGGGTACACTGAAGCTTTCTTT.

The genes are TRBV27 and TRBJ2-3, with TRBD2 matching over 7 bases. The CDR3 consists of 13 residues. CDR1 is MNHEY, CDR2 SMNVEV, per germline (reference sequence). The trim removed 7 bases at V and 1 base at J, leaving 2 bases unmatched. The CDR3 reads CASTTSGTDTQYF. In DNA form, the CDR3 reads TGTGCCAGCACCACTAGCGGCACAGATACGCAGTATTTT.

The chain joins TRBV6-1 to TRBJ1-5; possibly TRBD1 for D (5 bases). The CDR3 totals 14 residues. Deletions cut 3 bases from V and 3 bases from J, with 9 bases between. Germline V gives CDR1 MNHNS, CDR2 SASEGT. Written as DNA, the CDR3 is TGTGCCAGCAGTGAGTGGGGCTCCAATCAGCCCCAGCATTTT. Residues: CASSEWGSNQPQHF.

The chain employs TRBV9 and TRBJ1-5; D is undetermined. The V gene's germline CDR1 is SGDLS and CDR2 YYNGEE. Trimming shortened V by 0 bases and J by 0 bases, and 7 bases separated the two germline ends. This CDR3 has 15 residues. CDR3 coding DNA: TGTGCCAGCAGCGTAGGGCACAGTAGCAATCAGCCCCAGCATTTT. Residues: CASSVGHSSNQPQHF.

The chain has TRBV10-3 and TRBJ1-2, with D possibly being TRBD1 (5 bases). Per germline, CDR1 ENHRY and CDR2 SYGVKD. This CDR3 spans 15 amino acids. Trimming pared 3 bases from V and 4 bases from J, leaving 15 bases between. CDR3 sequence reads: CAISEGTRGFYGYTF. The CDR3 DNA reads as TGTGCCATCAGTGAAGGGACGCGGGGCTTCTATGGCTACACCTTC.

The V call is TRBV2, the J call TRBJ1-2, with no clear D. The V end lost 6 bases, the J end lost 0 bases, and 8 bases lay between the germline ends. CDR1 SNHLY and CDR2 FYNNEI come from the germline V gene. The CDR3 runs 13 residues. The CDR3 sequence is CASSEQSNYGYTF. CDR3 nucleotide sequence: TGTGCCAGCAGCGAACAGTCTAACTATGGCTACACCTTC.

The chain employs TRBV21-1 and TRBJ1-4. TRBV21-1 is a listed pseudogene. The CDR3 contains 18 residues. The CDR3 region is CASSSRVGSGRPNEKLFF. The CDR3 DNA reads TGTGCCAGCAGCTCACGGGTAGGTAGTGGGAGGCCGAATGAAAAACTGTTTTTT.

V and J are TRBV4-1 and TRBJ1-2; D is perhaps TRBD1 (6 bases). Trimming removed 6 bases from V and 3 bases from J, with 14 bases in between. Germline V gene data show CDR1 as MGHRA and CDR2 as YSYEKL. The CDR3 loop spans 14 amino acids. The CDR3 loop reads CASSPGGGDYGYTF. The DNA of the CDR3 is TGCGCCAGCAGTCCGGGAGGGGGGGACTATGGCTACACCTTC.

In its sample, this clone was seen once. This chain connects TRBV18 to TRBJ2-3; the match to TRBD1 covers 7 bases. Per the germline V gene, CDR1 is KGHSH and CDR2 is LQKENI. V lost 5 bases, J lost 2 bases, and 7 bases stayed unmatched. This CDR3 contains 15 residues. Here the CDR3 DNA reads TGTGCCAGCTCAATCCGGGACAGTCTCACAGATACGCAGTATTTT. This sequence encodes CASSIRDSLTDTQYF.

The V gene is TRBV13, the J gene TRBJ2-5; D is possibly TRBD2 (5 bases). Between the trimmed V and J ends, which lost 1 base and 0 bases, there was a span of 12 bases. Germline assignment: CDR1 PRHDT and CDR2 FYEKMQ (reference sequence). The CDR3 consists of 16 residues. CDR3 bases: TGTGCCAGCAGCTTAGTGTCTAGCAGGTACCAAGAGACCCAGTACTTC. Protein sequence: CASSLVSSRYQETQYF.

The chain is built from TRBV9 and TRBJ2-5; 7 bases agree with TRBD1. The junction had 7 bases not matched to a gene; V was cut back by 4 bases and J by 1 base. CDR1 and CDR2 (germline): SGDLS, YYNGEE. This CDR3 is 15 amino acids long. The CDR3 nucleotides read TGTGCCAGCAGCTCAGGGGGAGCGGCCCAAGAGACCCAGTACTTC. It encodes CASSSGGAAQETQYF.

On this clone: One end of the junction does not line up with germline, which may come from a read error. The chain is built from TRBV6-7 and TRBJ1-1; a possible D gene is TRBD1 (5 bases). TRBV6-7 is an open reading frame, and its role is uncertain. The CDR3 is made up of 12 amino acids. CDR3 nucleotide sequence: TGTGCCAGCGTCGCAGGGAACGCTGAAGCTTTCTTT. Translation gives CASVAGNAEAFF.

This clone occurred a few times. The gene calls are TRBV19 and TRBJ2-3; TRBD1 agrees at 8 bases. The length of the CDR3 is 14 residues. Germline V lookup: CDR1 LNHDA, CDR2 SQIVND (reference sequence). The J segment lost 2 bases and the V segment lost 4 bases, leaving 2 bases of the junction unmatched. Here the CDR3 reads CASSKQGVTDTQYF. In nucleotides, the CDR3 is TGTGCCAGTAGTAAACAGGGGGTCACAGATACGCAGTATTTT.

The chain couples TRBV6-5 to TRBJ1-6, with 9 positions matching TRBD1. The CDR3 covers 13 residues. In germline, CDR1 is MNHEY, CDR2 SVGAGI. V shed 8 bases, J shed 7 bases, and the junction held 3 bases outside the gene matches. In DNA form, the CDR3 reads TGTGCCAGCTCAGGGACAGGGAATTCACCCCTCCACTTT. Translating it yields CASSGTGNSPLHF.

The genes are TRBV7-2 and TRBJ1-5; D remains unclear. The CDR3 spans 13 residues. Germline assignment: CDR1 SGHTA and CDR2 FQGNSA. V was trimmed by 5 bases and J by 5 bases, leaving 10 bases between them. The CDR3 reads CASSPEHDQPQHF. The CDR3 DNA follows: TGTGCCAGCAGCCCCGAGCACGATCAGCCCCAGCATTTT. The whole variable domain, filled in from reference TRBV7-2 and TRBJ1-5, reads GAGVSQSPSNKVTEKGKDVELRCDPISGHTALYWYRQSLGQGLEFLIYFQGNSAPDKSGLPSDRFSAERTGGSVSTLTIQRTQQEDSAVYLCASSPEHDQPQHFGDGTRLSIL.

The genes are TRBV6-2 or TRBV6-3 and TRBJ2-7; TRBD1 agrees at 8 bases. After removal of 5 bases from V and 9 bases from J, the junction contained 3 bases not matched to a gene. Germline V gene data show CDR1 as MNHEY and CDR2 as SVGEGT. This CDR3 contains 11 residues. The CDR3 is CASSTGTGQYF. The CDR3 bases are TGTGCCAGCAGTACCGGGACAGGGCAGTACTTC.

This chain uses TRBV12-3 or TRBV12-4 with TRBJ2-1; D is undetermined. The V end lost 8 bases, the J end lost 7 bases, and 12 bases lay between the germline ends. The CDR3 sequence is 12 residues long. Here the CDR3 DNA reads TGTGCCAGCTCTGGTTACATGAATGAGCAGTTCTTC. This gives the protein CASSGYMNEQFF.

The CDR3: CASSPAETAARETQYF. The CDR3 DNA reads as TGTGCCAGCAGCCCCGCCGAGACTGCAGCCCGAGAGACCCAGTACTTC. The chain links TRBV7-9 to TRBJ2-5; D unresolved. Germline CDR1 is SEHNR and CDR2 is FQNEAQ (reference sequence). Deletions cut 5 bases from V and 4 bases from J, with 20 bases between. The CDR3 totals 16 residues. Drawing the rest from reference TRBV7-9 and TRBJ2-5, the complete variable domain is DTGVSQNPRHKITKRGQNVTFRCDPISEHNRLYWYRQTLGQGPEFLTYFQNEAQLEKSRLLSDRFSAERPKGSFSTLEIQRTEQGDSAMYLCASSPAETAARETQYFGPGTRLLVL.

The chain recombines TRBV5-5 with TRBJ2-7; 10 bases fit TRBD1. J gave up 1 base and V 0 bases, and 7 bases lay outside the gene matches. CDR3 length: 17 residues. Germline assignment: CDR1 SGHKS and CDR2 YYEKEE (reference sequence). CDR3 in DNA: TGTGCCAGCAGCTTGGCCCAGGGACAGGGGCTATCCTACGAGCAGTACTTC. It translates to CASSLAQGQGLSYEQYF.

CDR3 sequence (DNA): TGCGCCAGCAGCCAAGATCCGGCCCAGGCACGGGGGCAGTACTTC. It yields the protein CASSQDPAQARGQYF. V usage is TRBV4-1 and J usage is TRBJ2-7, with a possible D match to TRBD2 (5 bases). The V end lost 0 bases, the J end lost 9 bases, and 18 bases lay between the germline ends. The CDR3 is 15 amino acids. The germline V gene encodes CDR1 MGHRA and CDR2 YSYEKL.

This sequence joins TRBV10-1 and TRBJ2-3; 12 bases match TRBD1. V gave up 7 bases and J gave up 4 bases; unmatched junction bases: 6. Germline values: CDR1 WNHNN, CDR2 SYGVQD (reference sequence). The CDR3 extends over 15 amino acids. CDR3 residues: CASIAGTGGADTQYF. In nucleotides, the CDR3 is TGCGCCAGCATCGCCGGGACAGGGGGCGCAGATACGCAGTATTTT.

The rearrangement links TRBV15 to TRBJ2-3, with D unresolved. This CDR3 region has 13 residues. CDR1 LNHNV and CDR2 YYDKDF come from the germline V gene (reference sequence). The ends were cut back, 0 bases at V and 6 bases at J, with 7 bases in the middle. CDR3 nucleotide sequence: TGTGCCACCAGCAGAGATCCGTCGGATACGCAGTATTTT. This sequence encodes CATSRDPSDTQYF.

The gene calls are TRBV15 and TRBJ2-7; the D is unclear. CDR3 length: 12 residues. Germline assignment: CDR1 LNHNV and CDR2 YYDKDF (reference sequence). Trimming left V 4 bases short and J 4 bases short, with 8 bases between. The CDR3 sequence is CATSTCLYEQYV. As DNA, the CDR3 is TGTGCCACCAGCACCTGTCTATACGAGCAGTACGTC.

The chain carries TRBV25-1 and TRBJ1-1; possibly TRBD1 for D (5 bases). Germline CDR1 reads MGHDK; CDR2 reads SYGVNS. Trimming removed 3 bases at V and 2 bases at J, with 10 bases between. The CDR3 loop spans 14 amino acids. CDR3 nucleotide sequence: TGTGCCAGCAGTGACGGGGGTCATAACACTGAAGCTTTCTTT. It codes for CASSDGGHNTEAFF.

This chain links TRBV5-5 with TRBJ2-3, with a weak D call TRBD1 (6 bases). CDR3 length: 15 amino acids. V was shortened by 0 bases and J by 2 bases, with 10 bases between the two germline ends. Germline V lookup: CDR1 SGHKS, CDR2 YYEKEE (reference sequence). Written as DNA, the CDR3 is TGTGCCAGCAGCTTGGCGAGGGGGTTCACAGATACGCAGTATTTT. Protein: CASSLARGFTDTQYF.

This clone was observed once. This chain links TRBV6-5 with TRBJ2-3; the D gene is possibly TRBD1 (6 bases). Germline loops: CDR1 MNHEY, CDR2 SVGAGI. V shed 5 bases and J shed 5 bases, with 17 bases lying between them. This CDR3 has 15 residues. CDR3 in DNA: TGTGCCAGCAGTCGACCGGCCAGGGGTGAAGATACGCAGTATTTT. Residues: CASSRPARGEDTQYF.

A few counts support this clone. The chain joins TRBV7-9 to TRBJ2-3, with TRBD1 matching 7 bases. This CDR3 has 16 residues. The V and J ends lost 5 bases and 4 bases, in that order; junction bases with no gene match: 12. The germline gives CDR1 SEHNR, CDR2 FQNEAQ (reference sequence). The DNA for the CDR3 is TGTGCCAGCAGCCCCCCCGCAGGGGGTATGTCAGATACGCAGTATTTT. As protein: CASSPPAGGMSDTQYF.

The chain couples TRBV5-6 to TRBJ2-7; possible D gene TRBD1, 6 bases. This CDR3 comprises 15 residues. Germline CDR1 SGHDT, CDR2 YYEEEE. V lost 3 bases and J lost 2, with 15 bases in between. CDR3 coding DNA: TGTGCCAGCAGCTCTGACAGGTCCCTCACCTACGAGCAGTACTTC. Translation: CASSSDRSLTYEQYF.

V usage is TRBV6-1 and J usage is TRBJ1-5, with D perhaps TRBD1 (6 bases). Per the germline V gene, CDR1 is MNHNS and CDR2 is SASEGT. CDR3 length: 16 amino acids. V lost 3 bases and J lost 2, with 14 bases in between. The CDR3 spells CASSDPIRGGNQPQHF. DNA of the CDR3: TGTGCCAGCAGTGACCCTATCAGGGGAGGCAATCAGCCCCAGCATTTT.

The rearrangement links TRBV5-4 to TRBJ2-3, with D unresolved. Per the germline V gene, CDR1 is SGHNT and CDR2 is YYREEE (reference sequence). The germline V and J ends were trimmed by 2 bases and 4 bases, with 5 bases remaining between them. The CDR3 runs 12 residues. The DNA of the CDR3 is TGTGCCAGCAGCTTACGAGCAGATACGCAGTATTTT. Translated, it gives CASSLRADTQYF.

J is TRBJ2-5 and V is TRBV7-8; possible D gene TRBD1, 5 bases. The CDR3 consists of 14 residues. In germline, CDR1 is SGHVS, CDR2 FQNEAQ. V lost 1 base to trimming and J lost 2 bases, with 8 bases between them. CDR3 coding DNA: TGTGCCAGCAGCTTAGACAGGATTCAAGAGACCCAGTACTTC. Translated, it gives CASSLDRIQETQYF.